The 2 T cell receptor beta chains reported below all come from one sample, sequenced in a study of technical replicates of blood from a few donors (dated by TCRdb to 2016 to 2017). To prepare the library, the immunoSEQ multiplex PCR assay was applied. Entries here come from immuneACCESS through TCRdb and include only in-frame sequences with V and J called. Some clones fail to appear in such tables; in the studies checked, an unresolved V gene covers under half of the shortfall, and the cause of the remainder is unknown. In all, the sample holds 60,000 to 85,000 clones, and 85% to 95% of those were seen once. The top ten hold roughly 0.37% of the sample. The material sequenced was T cells isolated from PBMCs. All receptors come from a human donor in good health.

The chain recombines TRBV7-9 with TRBJ2-3; no firm D call. The V and J ends lost 5 bases and 0 bases respectively, with 9 bases between them. The CDR3 consists of 14 residues. Germline CDR1 is SEHNR and CDR2 is FQNEAQ (reference sequence). The CDR3 loop reads CASSHPTSTDTQYF. The CDR3 nucleotides are TGTGCCAGCAGCCATCCGACTAGCACAGATACGCAGTATTTT.

This clone has only one observation. The chain uses TRBV11-2 and TRBJ1-4; D is uncertain. This CDR3 has 18 residues. The germline CDR1 and CDR2 sequences are SGHAT and FQNNGV. V lost 1 base and J lost 4, with 19 bases in between. CDR3: CASSLVQWRRGDNEKLFF. The CDR3 DNA follows: TGTGCCAGCAGCTTAGTTCAATGGCGTCGGGGTGATAATGAAAAACTGTTTTTT.